This T cell receptor beta chain was captured in a study of identical twins. A universal primer site was incorporated via template switching, and the cDNA contained unique molecular identifiers. TCRdb reanalysed the 5' RACE reads using MiXCR and keeps one entry per CDR3 protein. This table has about 260,000 distinct CDR3 sequences, around 6.6% appearing once. Comments on this clonotype: Antigen specificity is unknown.

Findings and limits, study-wide: Zero-insertion analyses were open to partial confounding by invariant MAIT and iNKT cells.

These data were also filed under a second study, of yellow fever vaccine responses in identical twins. That paper notes: Twins' vaccine T cell responses reportedly seemed partly convergent and partly personalized.

The specimen was memory (CD45RO+) T cells sorted from blood. The receptor comes from a woman younger than 30 in good health.

This CDR3 is CASSPVSNYNEQFF. In nucleotides, the CDR3 is TGTGCCAGCTCACCAGTAAGCAATTACAATGAGCAGTTCTTC. This chain uses TRBV18 with TRBJ2-1, with no clear D. V lost 2 bases and J 4 bases, leaving 9 bases between the germline ends. The CDR3 is 14 residues long. Germline CDR1 KGHSH, CDR2 LQKENI.